This entry concerns a single T cell receptor beta chain. Its cognate antigen is unknown. This record belongs to a study of cytomegalovirus exposure and HLA in healthy donors. Using immunoSEQ multiplex PCR, the repertoire was profiled, and TCRdb retains in-frame clones only, with some absent. The sample includes about 130,000 clones, roughly 93% of them seen just once. Findings and caveats of the study: Overall, roughly 160 TCR beta chains were annotated as cytomegalovirus-associated. According to a later analysis, TCR clusters from the first cohort tended to co-occur in the roughly 120 validation repertoires. In vitro, a few CMV-associated chains proved specific for CMV antigens. Many donors carried some public TCRs, although rarity characterized most TCR sequences.

Sequencing was carried out using PBMCs. This TCR was recovered from a man aged 18 to 30 in good health and CMV-seropositive.

The CDR3 sequence is CASSLPGEVTEAFF. The DNA of the CDR3 is TGTGCCAGCAGTTTGCCGGGGGAGGTCACTGAAGCTTTCTTT. This chain connects TRBV28 to TRBJ1-1; TRBD1 is a possible D gene (5 bases). Trimming pared 3 bases from V and 4 bases from J, leaving 12 bases between. This CDR3 comprises 14 residues. The germline V gene encodes CDR1 MDHEN and CDR2 SYDVKM.